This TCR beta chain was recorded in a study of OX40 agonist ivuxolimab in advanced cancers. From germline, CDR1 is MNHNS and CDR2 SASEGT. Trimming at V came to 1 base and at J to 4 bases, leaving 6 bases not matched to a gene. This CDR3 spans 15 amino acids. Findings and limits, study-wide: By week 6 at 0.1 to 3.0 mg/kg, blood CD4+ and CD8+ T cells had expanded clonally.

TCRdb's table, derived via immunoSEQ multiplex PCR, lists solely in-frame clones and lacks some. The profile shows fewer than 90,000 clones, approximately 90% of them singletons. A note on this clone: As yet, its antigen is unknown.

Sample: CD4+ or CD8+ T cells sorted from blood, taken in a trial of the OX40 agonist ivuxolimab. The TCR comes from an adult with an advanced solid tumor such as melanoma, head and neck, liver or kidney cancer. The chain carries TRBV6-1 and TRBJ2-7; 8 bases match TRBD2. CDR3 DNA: TGTGCCAGCAGTGAAGACTCAGCGGGAGAATACGAGCAGTACTTC. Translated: CASSEDSAGEYEQYF.